The entry below describes one T cell receptor beta chain. Its antigen is as yet unknown. This entry belongs to a study of cytotoxic CD8 clonotypes in ibrutinib-treated CLL. Study-wide background: Response samples were taken after a median approximately 13 months of treatment, range 6 to 36. Whole-study results and caveats: Public clonotypes (which were uncommon) either contracted or remained stable on treatment.

Clones were read by immunoSEQ multiplex PCR, and TCRdb kept only the in-frame ones, dropping some. Of some 170,000 clones listed, around nine tenths are singletons. Material: PBMCs, obtained at disease progression, from a patient treated with ibrutinib. This receptor was identified in a human donor with chronic lymphocytic leukemia.

CDR3 in amino acids: CASNTGRATYNEQFF. CDR3 DNA sequence: TGTGCCAGCAATACCGGGAGGGCTACCTACAATGAGCAGTTCTTC. The genes are TRBV6-5 and TRBJ2-1; TRBD2 agrees at 8 bases. The germline CDR1 and CDR2 sequences are MNHEY and SVGAGI. V shed 7 bases, J shed 2 bases, and the junction held 7 bases outside the gene matches. CDR3 size: 15 residues.